The T cell receptor beta chain under discussion was sequenced for a study of blood T cell repertoires in COVID-19. Background on the study: Whether acute or convalescent, the COVID-19 samples came from the United States, Italy and Spain. PBMCs, B-cell-depleted T cells, or T cells provided the cDNA or gDNA that made up the material.

From germline, CDR1 is SGDLS and CDR2 YYNGEE. The CDR3 contains 18 residues. Trimming stripped 0 bases from V and 4 bases from J, with 22 bases between. As processed by the authors: Estimation of nucleated cell counts was performed using reference gene primer amplification. Assay: immunoSEQ multiplex PCR; the TCRdb copy retains only in-frame clones and omits some. V and J calls and clone size come straight from that table; D and trimming were deduced from the DNA. The sample shows 120,000 to 150,000 clones, roughly four fifths of them seen only once. The specimen sequenced was peripheral blood. The chain combines TRBV9 with TRBJ2-5; TRBD2 is a possible D gene (6 bases). This sequence originates from a human donor with acute or convalescent COVID-19. The donor label of this sample is uncertain. For the CDR3, the DNA is TGTGCCAGCAGCGTAGGAGCCGCTTGGGAGGTCAAGGGAGAGACCCAGTACTTC. Its protein product is CASSVGAAWEVKGETQYF.